The TCR beta chain under discussion was sequenced for a study of patients and donors after allogeneic stem cell transplantation. TCRdb redid the calling of the RT-PCR reads with MiXCR, one entry per CDR3 protein. The sample lists approximately 98,000 distinct CDR3 sequences, approximately 40% occurring once. Germline V CDR1 and CDR2: SQVTM, ANQGSEA. The CDR3 is 15 amino acids. The junction had 8 bases not matched to a gene; V was cut back by 6 bases and J by 1 base. The sample was blood, either unsorted or a sorted T cell fraction (not recorded which). The source is a human donor who was either an allogeneic HSCT recipient or a stem cell or donor lymphocyte infusion donor (not recorded which). It is not recorded whose cells these are; they may come from a transplant donor. This chain links TRBV29-1 with TRBJ2-1, with 8 positions matching TRBD2. For the CDR3, the DNA is TGCAGCGTGGCAGCGGGAGCTAGTTCCTACAATGAGCAGTTCTTC. It yields the protein CSVAAGASSYNEQFF.